The clone carrying this TCR beta chain was counted once. This record comes from a study of blood T cell repertoires in COVID-19. The participants were between roughly 18 and 89 years old and came from about two dozen US areas. Assignment of participants to cohorts was predicated upon participant-reported clinical history. This CDR3 region has 15 residues. Germline V gene data show CDR1 as SGHDT and CDR2 as YYEEEE. Trimming pared 3 bases from V and 1 base from J, leaving 11 bases between. Profiling relied on immunoSEQ multiplex PCR, and the TCRdb table lists in-frame clones only, not all of them. This sample carries 200,000 to 300,000 clones, 88% of them seen once, and the ten largest clones take around 1.3%.

The sequenced sample was PBMCs or T cells enriched from blood (not recorded which). This TCR was sampled from a woman in her 40s with acute COVID-19. This chain joins TRBV5-6 and TRBJ1-5; no definite D call. In DNA form, the CDR3 reads TGTGCCAGCAGCTCTGTTAGGCGGAGCAATCAGCCCCAGCATTTT. Its translation is CASSSVRRSNQPQHF.